The clone carrying this TCR beta chain was detected a few times. This sample was included in a study of CD8 T cells in ankylosing spondylitis. TCRdb redid the calling of the 5' RACE reads with MiXCR, one entry per CDR3 protein. The sample has 210,000 or so distinct CDR3 sequences, more than 25% seen once. Sequencing used blood, either unsorted or a sorted T cell fraction (not recorded which). The clonotype originates from a male donor with ankylosing spondylitis or in good health (not recorded which).

CDR3 DNA: TGTGCCAGCAGCGTCCACCGGGGACTAGCGGGAGGAGAGACCCAGTACTTC. Amino acid sequence: CASSVHRGLAGGETQYF. The chain carries TRBV7-3 and TRBJ2-5, with 15 positions matching TRBD2. The CDR3 covers 17 residues. Germline CDR1 SGHTA, CDR2 FQGTGA. The V segment lost 5 bases and the J segment 4 bases; nucleotides outside the gene matches: 8.